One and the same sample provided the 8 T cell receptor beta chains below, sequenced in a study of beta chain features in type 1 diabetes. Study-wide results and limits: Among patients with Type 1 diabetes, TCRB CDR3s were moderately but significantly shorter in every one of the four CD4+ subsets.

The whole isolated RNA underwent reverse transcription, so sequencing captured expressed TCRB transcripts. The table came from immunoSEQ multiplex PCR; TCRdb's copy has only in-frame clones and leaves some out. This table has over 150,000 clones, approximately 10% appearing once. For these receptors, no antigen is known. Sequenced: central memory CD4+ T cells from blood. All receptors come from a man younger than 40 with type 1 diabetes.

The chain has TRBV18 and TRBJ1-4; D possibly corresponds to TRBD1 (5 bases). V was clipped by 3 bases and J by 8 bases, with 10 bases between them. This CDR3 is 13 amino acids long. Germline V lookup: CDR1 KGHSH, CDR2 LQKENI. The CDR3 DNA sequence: TGTGCCAGCTCACCCAGTCAGGGCGAAAAACTGTTTTTT. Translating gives CASSPSQGEKLFF.

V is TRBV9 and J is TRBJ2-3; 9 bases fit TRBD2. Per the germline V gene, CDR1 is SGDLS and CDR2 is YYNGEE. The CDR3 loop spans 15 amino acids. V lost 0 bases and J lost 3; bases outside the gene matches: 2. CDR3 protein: CASSVASGRTDTQYF. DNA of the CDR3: TGTGCCAGCAGCGTAGCCAGCGGGAGGACAGATACGCAGTATTTT.

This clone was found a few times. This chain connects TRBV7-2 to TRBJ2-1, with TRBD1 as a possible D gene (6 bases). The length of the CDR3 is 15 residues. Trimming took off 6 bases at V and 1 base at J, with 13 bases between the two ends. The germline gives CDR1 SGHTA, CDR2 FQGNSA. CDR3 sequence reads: CASRKGGVSYNEQFF. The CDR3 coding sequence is TGTGCCAGCAGGAAAGGGGGTGTGTCCTACAATGAGCAGTTCTTC.

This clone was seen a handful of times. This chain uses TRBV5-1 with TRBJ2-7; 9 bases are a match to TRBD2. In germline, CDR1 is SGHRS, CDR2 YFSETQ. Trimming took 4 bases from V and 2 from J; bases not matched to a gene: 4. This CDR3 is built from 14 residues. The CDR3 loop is CASSPRLAAYEQYF. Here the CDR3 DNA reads TGCGCCAGCAGCCCCCGACTAGCGGCCTACGAGCAGTACTTC.

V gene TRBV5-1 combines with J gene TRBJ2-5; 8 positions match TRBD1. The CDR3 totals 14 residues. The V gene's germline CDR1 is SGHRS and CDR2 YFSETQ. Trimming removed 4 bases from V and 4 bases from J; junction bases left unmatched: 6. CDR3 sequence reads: CASSDGQGGETQYF. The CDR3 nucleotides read TGCGCCAGCAGCGACGGACAGGGTGGAGAGACCCAGTACTTC.

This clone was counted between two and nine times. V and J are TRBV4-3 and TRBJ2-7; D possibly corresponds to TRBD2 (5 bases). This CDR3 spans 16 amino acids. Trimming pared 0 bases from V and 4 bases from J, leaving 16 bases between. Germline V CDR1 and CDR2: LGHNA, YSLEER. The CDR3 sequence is CASSQDGRETSYEQYF. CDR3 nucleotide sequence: TGCGCCAGCAGCCAAGATGGTCGGGAAACTTCGTACGAGCAGTACTTC.

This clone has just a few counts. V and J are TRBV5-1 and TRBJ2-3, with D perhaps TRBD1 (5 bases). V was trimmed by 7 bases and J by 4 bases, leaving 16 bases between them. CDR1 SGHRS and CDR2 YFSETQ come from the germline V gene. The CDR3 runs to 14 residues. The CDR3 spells CASSRQGSPDTQYF. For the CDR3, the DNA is TGCGCCAGCTCTAGGCAGGGAAGTCCAGATACGCAGTATTTT.

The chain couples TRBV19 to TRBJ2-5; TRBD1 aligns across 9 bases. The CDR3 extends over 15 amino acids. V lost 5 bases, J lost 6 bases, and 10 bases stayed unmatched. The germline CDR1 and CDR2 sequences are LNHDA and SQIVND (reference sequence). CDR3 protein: CASSLGTGGMKTQYF. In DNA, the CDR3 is TGTGCCAGTAGTCTCGGAACAGGGGGCATGAAGACCCAGTACTTC.